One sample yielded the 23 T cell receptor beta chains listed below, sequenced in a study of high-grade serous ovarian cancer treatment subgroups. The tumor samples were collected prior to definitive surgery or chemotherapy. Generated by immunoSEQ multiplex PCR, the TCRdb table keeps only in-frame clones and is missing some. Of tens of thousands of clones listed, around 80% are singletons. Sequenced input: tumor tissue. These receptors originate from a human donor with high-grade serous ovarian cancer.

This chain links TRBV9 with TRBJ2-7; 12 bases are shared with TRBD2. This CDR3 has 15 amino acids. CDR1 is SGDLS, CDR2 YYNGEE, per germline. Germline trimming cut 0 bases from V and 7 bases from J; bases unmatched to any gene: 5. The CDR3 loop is CASSVASGRAWEQYF. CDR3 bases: TGTGCCAGCAGCGTAGCTAGCGGGAGGGCCTGGGAGCAGTACTTC.

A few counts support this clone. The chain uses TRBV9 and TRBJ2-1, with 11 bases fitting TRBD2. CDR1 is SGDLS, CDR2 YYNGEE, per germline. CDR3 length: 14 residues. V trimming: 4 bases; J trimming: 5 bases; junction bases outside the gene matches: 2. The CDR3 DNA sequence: TGTGCCAGCAGCTCGGGACTAGCGGACAATGAGCAGTTCTTC. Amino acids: CASSSGLADNEQFF.

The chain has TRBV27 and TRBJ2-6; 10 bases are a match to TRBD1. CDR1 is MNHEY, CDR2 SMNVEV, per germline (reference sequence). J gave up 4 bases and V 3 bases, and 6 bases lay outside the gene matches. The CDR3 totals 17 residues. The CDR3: CASSFLGQGVGANVLTF. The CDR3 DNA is TGTGCCAGCAGTTTCCTAGGACAGGGGGTCGGGGCCAACGTCCTGACTTTC.

Written as DNA, the CDR3 is TGTGCCAGCAGCGGCAGACAGGGGAAGTACTTC. This gives the protein CASSGRQGKYF. This sequence joins TRBV9 and TRBJ2-5; 8 bases match TRBD1. In germline, CDR1 is SGDLS, CDR2 YYNGEE. This CDR3 has 11 residues. Losses at the gene ends were 3 bases for V and 12 bases for J; bases not matched to a gene: 4.

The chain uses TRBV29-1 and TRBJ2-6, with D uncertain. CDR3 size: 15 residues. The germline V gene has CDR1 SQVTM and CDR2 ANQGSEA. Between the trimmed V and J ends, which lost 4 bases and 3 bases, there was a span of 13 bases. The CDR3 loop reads CSVVWLRNGANVLTF. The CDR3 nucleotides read TGCAGCGTTGTGTGGTTACGAAATGGGGCCAACGTCCTGACTTTC.

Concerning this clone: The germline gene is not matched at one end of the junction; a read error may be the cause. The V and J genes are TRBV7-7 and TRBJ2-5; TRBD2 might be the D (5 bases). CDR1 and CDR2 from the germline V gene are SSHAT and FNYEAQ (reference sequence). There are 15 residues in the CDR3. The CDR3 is CASSSGSSHQETQYF. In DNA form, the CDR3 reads TGTGCTAGCAGCTCGGGAAGCTCCCATCAAGAGACCCAGTACTTC.

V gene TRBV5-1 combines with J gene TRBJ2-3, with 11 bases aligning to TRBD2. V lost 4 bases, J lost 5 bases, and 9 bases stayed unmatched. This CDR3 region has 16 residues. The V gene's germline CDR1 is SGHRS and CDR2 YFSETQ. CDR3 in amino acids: CASSETSGSGQDTQYF. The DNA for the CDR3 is TGCGCCAGCAGCGAAACTAGCGGGAGTGGGCAAGATACGCAGTATTTT.

CDR3 loop: CASSGAHSGGEQFF. The CDR3 DNA reads as TGTGCCAGCAGCGGGGCCCATAGCGGGGGGGAGCAGTTCTTC. V and J are TRBV2 and TRBJ2-1; TRBD2 agrees at 10 bases. This CDR3 has 14 residues. In germline, CDR1 is SNHLY, CDR2 FYNNEI. V gave up 6 bases and J gave up 10 bases; unmatched junction bases: 9.

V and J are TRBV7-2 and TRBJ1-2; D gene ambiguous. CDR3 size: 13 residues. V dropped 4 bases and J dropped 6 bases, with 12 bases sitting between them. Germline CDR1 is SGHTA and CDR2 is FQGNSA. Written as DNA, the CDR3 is TGTGCCAGCAGCTCCCCCCCCCGGCATGGCTACACCTTC. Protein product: CASSSPPRHGYTF. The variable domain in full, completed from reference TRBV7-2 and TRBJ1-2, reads GAGVSQSPSNKVTEKGKDVELRCDPISGHTALYWYRQSLGQGLEFLIYFQGNSAPDKSGLPSDRFSAERTGGSVSTLTIQRTQQEDSAVYLCASSSPPRHGYTFGSGTRLTVV.

Here the CDR3 DNA reads TGTGCCAGCTCACCAGCAGGGGTTGAGCAGTACTTC. Its protein product is CASSPAGVEQYF. This sequence joins TRBV18 and TRBJ2-7, with D possibly being TRBD1 (6 bases). V was pared by 2 bases and J by 7 bases, with 9 bases between. This CDR3 contains 12 residues. Germline CDR1 is KGHSH and CDR2 is LQKENI.

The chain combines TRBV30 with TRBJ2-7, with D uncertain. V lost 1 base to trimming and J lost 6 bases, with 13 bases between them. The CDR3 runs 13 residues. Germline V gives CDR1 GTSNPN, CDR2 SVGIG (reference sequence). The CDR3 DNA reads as TGTGCCTGGAGTGCGGACGGGCCCCTCGAGCAGTACTTC. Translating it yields CAWSADGPLEQYF.

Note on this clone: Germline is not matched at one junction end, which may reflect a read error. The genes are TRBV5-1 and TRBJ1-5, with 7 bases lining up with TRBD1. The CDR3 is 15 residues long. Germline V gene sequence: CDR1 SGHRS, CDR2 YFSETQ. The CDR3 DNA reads TGCGCCAGCAGCTTTTCCCACAGGGGACAATCAGCCCCAGCATTT. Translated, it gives CASSFSHRGQSAPAF.

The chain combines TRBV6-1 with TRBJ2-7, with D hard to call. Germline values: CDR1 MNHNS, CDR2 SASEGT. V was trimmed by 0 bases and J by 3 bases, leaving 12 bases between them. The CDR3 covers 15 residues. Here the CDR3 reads CASSEAWRNLYEQYF. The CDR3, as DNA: TGTGCCAGCAGTGAAGCGTGGCGGAACCTCTACGAGCAGTACTTC.

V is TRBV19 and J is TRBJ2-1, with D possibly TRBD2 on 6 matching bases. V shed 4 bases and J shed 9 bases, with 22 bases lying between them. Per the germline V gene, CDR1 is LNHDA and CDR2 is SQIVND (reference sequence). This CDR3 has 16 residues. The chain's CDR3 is CASSTNHGRRVVEQFF. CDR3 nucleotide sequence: TGTGCCAGTAGTACGAATCACGGGAGAAGGGTTGTTGAGCAGTTCTTC.

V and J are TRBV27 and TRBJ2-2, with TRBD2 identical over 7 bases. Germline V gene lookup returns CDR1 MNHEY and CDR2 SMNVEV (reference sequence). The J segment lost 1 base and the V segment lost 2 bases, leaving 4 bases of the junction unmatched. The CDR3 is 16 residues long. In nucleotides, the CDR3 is TGTGCCAGCAGTTTAACGGTAGCGGGGAACACCGGGGAGCTGTTTTTT. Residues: CASSLTVAGNTGELFF.

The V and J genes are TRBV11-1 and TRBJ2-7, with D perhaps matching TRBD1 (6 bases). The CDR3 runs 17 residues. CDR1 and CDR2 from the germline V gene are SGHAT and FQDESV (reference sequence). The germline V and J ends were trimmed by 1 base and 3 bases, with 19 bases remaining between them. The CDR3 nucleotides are TGTGCCAGCAGCTTAGGGGTCGGTACGGGACATTTCTACGAGCAGTACTTC. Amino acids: CASSLGVGTGHFYEQYF.

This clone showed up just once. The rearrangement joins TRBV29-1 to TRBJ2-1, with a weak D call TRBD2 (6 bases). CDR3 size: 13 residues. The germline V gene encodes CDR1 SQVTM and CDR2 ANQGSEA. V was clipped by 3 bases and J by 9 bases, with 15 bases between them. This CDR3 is CSVEISGGVEQFF. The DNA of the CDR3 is TGCAGCGTTGAGATTTCCGGGGGAGTTGAGCAGTTCTTC.

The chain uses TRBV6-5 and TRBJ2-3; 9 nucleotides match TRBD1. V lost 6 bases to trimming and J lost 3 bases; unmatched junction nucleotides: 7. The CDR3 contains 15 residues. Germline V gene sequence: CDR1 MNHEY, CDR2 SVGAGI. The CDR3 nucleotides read TGTGCCAGCAGAATCGACAGGGGGAGGACAGATACGCAGTATTTT. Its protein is CASRIDRGRTDTQYF.

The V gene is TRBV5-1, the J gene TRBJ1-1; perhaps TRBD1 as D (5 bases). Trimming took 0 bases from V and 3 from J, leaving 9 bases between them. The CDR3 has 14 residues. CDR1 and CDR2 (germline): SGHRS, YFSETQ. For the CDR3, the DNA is TGCGCCAGCAGCTTGGATTGGGGGTACACTGAAGCTTTCTTT. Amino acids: CASSLDWGYTEAFF.

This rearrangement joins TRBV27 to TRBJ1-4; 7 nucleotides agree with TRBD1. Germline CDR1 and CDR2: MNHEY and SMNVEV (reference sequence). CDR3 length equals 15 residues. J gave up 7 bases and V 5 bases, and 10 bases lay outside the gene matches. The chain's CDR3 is CASSPRTGWSEKLFF. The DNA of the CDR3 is TGTGCCAGCAGTCCTCGGACAGGCTGGAGTGAAAAACTGTTTTTT.

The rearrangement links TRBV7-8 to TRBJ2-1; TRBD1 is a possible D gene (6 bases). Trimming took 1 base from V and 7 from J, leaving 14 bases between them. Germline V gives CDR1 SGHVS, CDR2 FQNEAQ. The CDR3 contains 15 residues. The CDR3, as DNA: TGTGCCAGCAGCTTAGATGAAGGACAGTCGAATGAGCAGTTCTTC. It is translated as CASSLDEGQSNEQFF.

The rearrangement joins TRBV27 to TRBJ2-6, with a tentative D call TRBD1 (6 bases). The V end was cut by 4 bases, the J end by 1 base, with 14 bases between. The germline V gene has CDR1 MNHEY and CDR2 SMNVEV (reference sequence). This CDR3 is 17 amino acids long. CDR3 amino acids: CASSSGQFISGANVLTF. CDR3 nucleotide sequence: TGTGCCAGCAGTTCCGGACAGTTCATTTCTGGGGCCAACGTCCTGACTTTC. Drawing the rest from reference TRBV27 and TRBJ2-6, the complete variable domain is EAQVTQNPRYLITVTGKKLTVTCSQNMNHEYMSWYRQDPGLGLRQIYYSMNVEVTDKGDVPEGYKVSRKEKRNFPLILESPSPNQTSLYFCASSSGQFISGANVLTFGAGSRLTVL.

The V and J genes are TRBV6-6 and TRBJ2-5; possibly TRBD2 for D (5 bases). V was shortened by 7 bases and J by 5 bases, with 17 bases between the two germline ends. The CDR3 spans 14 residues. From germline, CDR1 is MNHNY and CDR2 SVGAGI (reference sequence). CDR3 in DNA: TGTGCCAGCAATTCTGTCGTTAGGAGGGAGACCCAGTACTTC. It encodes CASNSVVRRETQYF.